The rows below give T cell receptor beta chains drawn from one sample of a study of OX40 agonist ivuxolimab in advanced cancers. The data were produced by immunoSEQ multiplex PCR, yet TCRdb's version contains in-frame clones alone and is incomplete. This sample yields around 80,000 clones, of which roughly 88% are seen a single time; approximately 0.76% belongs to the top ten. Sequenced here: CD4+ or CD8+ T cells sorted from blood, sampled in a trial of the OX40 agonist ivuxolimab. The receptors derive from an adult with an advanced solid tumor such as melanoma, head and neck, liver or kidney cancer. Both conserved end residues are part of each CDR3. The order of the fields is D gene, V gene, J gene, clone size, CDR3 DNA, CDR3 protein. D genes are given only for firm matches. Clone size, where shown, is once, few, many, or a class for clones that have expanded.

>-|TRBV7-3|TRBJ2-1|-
TGTGCCAGCAGCCTTCGGACCTCCAATGAGCAGTTCTTC
CASSLRTSNEQFF
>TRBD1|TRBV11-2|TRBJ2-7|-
TGTGCCAGCAGCTTAGGTCAGGGGGTGGGCGAGCAGTACTTC
CASSLGQGVGEQYF
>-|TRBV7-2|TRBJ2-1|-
TGTGCCAGCAGCCCGAATAGCTTTCCGTTCTTC
CASSPNSFPFF
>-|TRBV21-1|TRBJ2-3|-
TGTGCCAGCAGCAAGCGGGACTTGTCAGATACGCAGTATTTT
CASSKRDLSDTQYF
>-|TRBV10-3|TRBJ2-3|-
TGTGCCATCAGTGAGTCGGGGTCCACAGATACGCAGTATTTT
CAISESGSTDTQYF
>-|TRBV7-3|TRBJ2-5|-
TGTGCCAGCAGCTTAGACGGTCGGGGCGGGGAGACCCAGTACTTC
CASSLDGRGGETQYF
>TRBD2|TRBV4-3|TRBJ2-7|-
TGCGCCAGCAGCCAAACCTTCGGACTAGCGGGATCCTACGAGCAGTACTTC
CASSQTFGLAGSYEQYF
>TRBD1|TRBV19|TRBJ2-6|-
TGTGCCAGTAGTACCGGGACAGTTGGGGCTGGGGCCAACGTCCTGACTTTC
CASSTGTVGAGANVLTF
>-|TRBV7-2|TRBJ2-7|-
TGTGCCAGCAGCTCGCTTACCGGGACTGTCGAGCAGTACTTC
CASSSLTGTVEQYF
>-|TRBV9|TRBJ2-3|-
TGTGCCAGCACCCTCTGGTCGGACGCCAGCACAGATACGCAGTATTTT
CASTLWSDASTDTQYF
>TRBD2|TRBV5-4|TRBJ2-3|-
TGTGCCAGCAGCGGGGGGACTAGCGGGAACACAGATACGCAGTATTTT
CASSGGTSGNTDTQYF
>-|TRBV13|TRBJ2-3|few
TGTGCCAGCAGCCAGAGGGCAGGTGGGACAGATACGCAGTATTTT
CASSQRAGGTDTQYF
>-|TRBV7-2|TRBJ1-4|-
TGTGCCAGCAGCTTCGCAAGGGGGGCTAATGAAAAACTGTTTTTT
CASSFARGANEKLFF
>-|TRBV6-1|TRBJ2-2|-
TGTGCCAGCGACGATCCCGCCCCCCACTTTTTT
CASDDPAPHFF
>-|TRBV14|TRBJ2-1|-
TGTGCCAGCAGCCAAAGGTTAATTGTCAATGAGCAGTTCTTC
CASSQRLIVNEQFF
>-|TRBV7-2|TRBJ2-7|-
TGTGCCAGCAGCCTATATATGGCGCCCTACGAGCAGTACTTC
CASSLYMAPYEQYF
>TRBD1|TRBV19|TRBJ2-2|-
TGTGCCAGTACTCTACAGGGGAGCGCCGGGGAGCTGTTTTTT
CASTLQGSAGELFF
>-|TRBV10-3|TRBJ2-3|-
TGTGCCATTTGGCAGGGGAGTGGGAACACAGATACGCAGTATTTT
CAIWQGSGNTDTQYF
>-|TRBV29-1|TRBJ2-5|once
TGCAGCGCCGTTGGGGGGGCGCTTGGGGAGACCCAGTACTTC
CSAVGGALGETQYF
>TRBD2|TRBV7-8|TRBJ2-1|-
TGTGCCAGCAGCGGGCGGGTGCGTGAGGGCGGGAGGGCCGTCAATGAGCAGTTCTTC
CASSGRVREGGRAVNEQFF